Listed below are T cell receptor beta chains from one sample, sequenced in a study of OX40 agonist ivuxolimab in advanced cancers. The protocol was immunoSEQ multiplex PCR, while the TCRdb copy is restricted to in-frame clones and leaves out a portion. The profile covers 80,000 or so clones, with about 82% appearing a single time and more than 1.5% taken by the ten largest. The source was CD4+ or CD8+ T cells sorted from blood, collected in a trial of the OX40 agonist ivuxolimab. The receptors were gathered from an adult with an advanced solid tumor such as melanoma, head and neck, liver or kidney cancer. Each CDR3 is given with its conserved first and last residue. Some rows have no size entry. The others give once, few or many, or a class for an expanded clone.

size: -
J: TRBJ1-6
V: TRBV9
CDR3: CASSVTAQSGNSPLHF

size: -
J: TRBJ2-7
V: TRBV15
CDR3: CATSRDLPHEQYF

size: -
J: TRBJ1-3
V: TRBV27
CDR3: CASSPNDVGNTIYF

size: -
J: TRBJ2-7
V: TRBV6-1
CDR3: CASTGGNYEQYF

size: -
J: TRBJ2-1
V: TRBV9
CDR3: CASSLGLAGYNEQFF

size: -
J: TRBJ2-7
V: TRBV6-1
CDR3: CASSKPGQGVYEQYF

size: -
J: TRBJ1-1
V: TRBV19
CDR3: CASNTGPSNTEAFF

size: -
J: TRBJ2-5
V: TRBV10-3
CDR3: CAISERGVQETQYF

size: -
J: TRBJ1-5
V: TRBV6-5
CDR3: CASRQTGSNQPQHF

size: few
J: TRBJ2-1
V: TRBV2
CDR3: CASRWTGASYNEQFF

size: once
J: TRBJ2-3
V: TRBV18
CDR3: CASSPREGGTDTQYF

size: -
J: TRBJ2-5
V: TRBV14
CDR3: CASSQWETQYF

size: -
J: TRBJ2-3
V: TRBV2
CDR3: CARATNSEDTQYF

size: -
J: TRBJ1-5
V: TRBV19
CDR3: CASSIVTDNSGGAQHF

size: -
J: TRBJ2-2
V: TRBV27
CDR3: CASSIRGLAGELFF

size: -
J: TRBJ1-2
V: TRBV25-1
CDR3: CASSTRVYGYTF